This is a list of T cell receptor beta chains from one sample in a study of T cell clusters in autoimmune cytopenias. TCRdb re-called the multiplex PCR reads and shows each CDR3 protein once, DNA omitted. The listing contains under 8,500 distinct CDR3 sequences. Sequencing was carried out using peripheral blood. The receptors derive from a human donor with an autoimmune cytopenia or autoimmune hepatitis (not recorded which). Each CDR3 is given with its conserved first and last residue. Where a row states a size, it is once, few, many or the class of an expanded clone; other rows omit it.

>14|TRBV30|medium-sized|TRBJ1-6
CAWSSGPLGSPLHF
>16|TRBV6-1|medium-sized|TRBJ1-6
CASRDRADSYNSPLHF
>14|TRBV19|medium-sized|TRBJ1-6
CASGQGRDNSPLHF
>14|TRBV6-5|medium-sized|TRBJ1-2
CASNENGKNYGYTF
>17|TRBV6-1|.|TRBJ1-6
CASSELLAGTGASPLHF
>19|TRBV7-2|.|TRBJ2-3
CASSYRGYSALLPTDTQYF
>15|TRBV6-1|medium-sized|TRBJ2-7
CASSDRGVLPYEQYF
>13|TRBV20-1|.|TRBJ2-7
CSASPKTGREQYF
>16|TRBV18|medium-sized|TRBJ1-2
CASSPRSGTAGDGYTF
>16|TRBV6-5|medium-sized|TRBJ1-2
CASSRDGRTANYGYTF
>16|TRBV18|.|TRBJ2-7
CASSPGTGLFTYEQYF
>14|TRBV6-2/TRBV6-3|medium-sized|TRBJ1-2
CASSYGGQDYGYTF
>16|TRBV6-5|.|TRBJ1-1
CASSLRGLSGYTEAFF
>15|TRBV6-4|.|TRBJ2-1
CASGSGGTGGNEQFF
>16|TRBV6-5|medium-sized|TRBJ2-5
CASLRLASGGAETQYF
>15|TRBV19|medium-sized|TRBJ1-2
CASSIAWAANYGYTF
>14|TRBV7-9|medium-sized|TRBJ2-2
CASSARTVTGELFF
>17|TRBV6-5|medium-sized|TRBJ2-3
CASSLSGPPASTDTQYF
>13|TRBV30|medium-sized|TRBJ1-4
CAWSGLEAEKLFF
>16|TRBV14|.|TRBJ2-3
CASSPRAYLSTDTQYF
>14|TRBV12-3/TRBV12-4|.|TRBJ1-1
CASGRTGWNTEAFF
>15|TRBV18|medium-sized|TRBJ2-7
CASSPIGQGPYEQYF
>12|TRBV6-2/TRBV6-3|.|TRBJ2-7
CASSQRKSEQYF
>15|TRBV27|.|TRBJ1-4
CASSFSGTGNTKLFF
>14|TRBV6-2/TRBV6-3|.|TRBJ1-1
CASSKWRGDTEAFF
>16|TRBV18|.|TRBJ1-4
CARPKGIPELNEKLFF
>20|TRBV6-1|.|TRBJ1-5
CASSEVVRGRVEYSNQPQHF
>12|TRBV19|medium-sized|TRBJ1-3
CASSILGGTIYF
>13|TRBV18|.|TRBJ1-1
CASSPQRELEAFF
>16|TRBV29-1|.|TRBJ2-2
CSGREIAGVNTGELFF
>13|TRBV14|.|TRBJ1-2
CASSLQQDYGYTF
>16|TRBV6-5|.|TRBJ1-1
CASSSTEGQLNTEAFF
>12|TRBV6-5|medium-sized|TRBJ2-7
CASGRRAYEQYF
>13|TRBV6-5|.|TRBJ1-2
CASRGGLNYGYTF
>14|TRBV5-1|.|TRBJ2-7
CASSLSRSQYEQYF
>14|TRBV5-1|.|TRBJ2-5
CASSLGIGSGTQYF
>13|TRBV5-1|.|TRBJ2-1
CASSGQGLDEQFF
>18|TRBV5-5|medium-sized|TRBJ2-5
CASSLKTSGGLYQETQYF
>14|TRBV6-6|.|TRBJ1-5
CASTPDGSNQPQHF
>13|TRBV18|medium-sized|TRBJ1-6
CASSPWTDSPLHF
>14|TRBV6-5|.|TRBJ1-1
CASSRERMNTEAFF